This section outlines one T cell receptor beta chain sequence together with its context. Its antigen is not identified. Sample-barcoded 5' priming and a J-beta primer mix drove a second PCR of about 6 to 12 cycles. Each cDNA molecule carried a tag from a template-switch adaptor that contained 12 random nucleotides. MiXCR, applied by TCRdb to the 5' RACE reads, yields one record per CDR3 protein. This sample has approximately 850,000 distinct CDR3 sequences, with around 45% found just once. Donors each provided ten milliliters of peripheral blood. The data were obtained in a study of blood T cells in healthy people across ages. The study's findings and limits: Per million T cells, the diversity of TCR beta decreased roughly linearly as age advanced.

In germline, CDR1 is SGHTA, CDR2 FQGNSA. The CDR3 spans 13 residues. Trimming left V 5 bases short and J 5 bases short, with 10 bases between. The chain carries TRBV7-2 and TRBJ2-1; D possibly corresponds to TRBD1 (5 bases). Sequenced material: blood. The clonotype originates from a man aged 55 to 69 in good health. CDR3 coding DNA: TGTGCCAGCAGCCCGGACACCAACAATGAGCAGTTCTTC. Protein: CASSPDTNNEQFF.